The next 14 T cell receptor beta chains were all read from a single sample in a study of T cell responses to AZD1222 COVID-19 vaccine. TCRdb keeps only in-frame clones here, not all; method: immunoSEQ multiplex PCR. The sample consists of 150,000 to 160,000 clones, approximately 90% of them appearing once. Sequenced here: peripheral blood, sampled on day 0 of AZD1222 vaccination. All receptors derive from an adult in good health.

V usage is TRBV5-1 and J usage is TRBJ2-7; D might be TRBD1 or TRBD2, each matching 5 bases. This CDR3 is built from 13 residues. V gave up 3 bases and J gave up 3 bases, with 10 bases separating them. Germline values: CDR1 SGHRS, CDR2 YFSETQ. The CDR3 bases are TGCGCCAGCAGCTCGGGACCTCGCTACGAGCAGTACTTC. This gives the protein CASSSGPRYEQYF.

V usage is TRBV6-2 or TRBV6-3 and J usage is TRBJ2-2; the match to TRBD1 covers 8 bases. The V segment lost 0 bases and the J segment 5 bases; nucleotides outside the gene matches: 2. Germline V lookup: CDR1 MNHEY, CDR2 SVGEGT. The CDR3 is 15 amino acids. The CDR3 bases are TGTGCCAGCAGTTACTCGGGACAGGTGACCGGGGAGCTGTTTTTT. It codes for CASSYSGQVTGELFF.

The chain employs TRBV7-9 and TRBJ1-1; D is undetermined. CDR3 length equals 13 residues. V lost 4 bases and J 0 bases, leaving 6 bases between the germline ends. From germline, CDR1 is SEHNR and CDR2 FQNEAQ (reference sequence). The CDR3 DNA sequence: TGTGCCAGCAGCTCTACATTGAACACTGAAGCTTTCTTT. Residues: CASSSTLNTEAFF.

This clone was counted between two and nine times. The chain employs TRBV7-9 and TRBJ1-1, with D perhaps matching TRBD1 (5 bases). V lost 11 bases and J lost 7, with 14 bases in between. There are 11 residues in the CDR3. CDR1 is SEHNR, CDR2 FQNEAQ, per germline (reference sequence). The CDR3, as DNA: TGTGCCTGGGGGGAGGACGGTGAAGCTTTCTTT. Protein product: CAWGEDGEAFF.

V usage is TRBV27 and J usage is TRBJ1-3, with no clear D. Germline CDR1 is MNHEY and CDR2 is SMNVEV (reference sequence). This CDR3 region has 16 residues. V was clipped by 4 bases and J by 0 bases, with 13 bases between them. CDR3: CASSSFGFGSGNTIYF. The CDR3 nucleotides read TGTGCCAGCAGTTCCTTCGGTTTTGGCTCTGGAAACACCATATATTTT.

The chain uses TRBV5-6 and TRBJ2-7; D uncertain. CDR1 and CDR2 from the germline V gene are SGHDT and YYEEEE. The CDR3 has 12 amino acids. V lost 3 bases, J lost 3 bases, and 7 bases lay in between. The CDR3 reads CASSSSLYEQYF. As DNA, the CDR3 is TGTGCCAGCAGCTCGAGCCTCTACGAGCAGTACTTC.

The V gene is TRBV28, the J gene TRBJ2-1, with 9 bases that match TRBD2. Trimming cost V 2 bases and J 6 bases; bases outside gene matches: 5. The germline V gene encodes CDR1 MDHEN and CDR2 SYDVKM. The CDR3 loop spans 15 amino acids. The DNA for the CDR3 is TGTGCCAGCAGTTTACCTAGCGGGATACGCAATGAGCAGTTCTTC. Amino acids: CASSLPSGIRNEQFF.

V usage is TRBV14 and J usage is TRBJ1-3, with TRBD1 matching over 8 bases. V trimming: 1 base; J trimming: 1 base; junction bases outside the gene matches: 9. CDR3 length: 18 residues. CDR1 SGHDN and CDR2 FVKESK come from the germline V gene. CDR3 sequence (DNA): TGTGCCAGCAGCCAAGTAACAGGGGGAGCAGAGTCTGGAAACACCATATATTTT. It encodes CASSQVTGGAESGNTIYF.

This chain connects TRBV7-9 to TRBJ1-2; D remains ambiguous. V gave up 8 bases and J gave up 10 bases, with 17 bases separating them. Germline values: CDR1 SEHNR, CDR2 FQNEAQ (reference sequence). This CDR3 is built from 12 residues. The CDR3 DNA is TGTGCCAGCTCGGGAGGGCCCCTTGACTACACCTTC. Amino acid sequence: CASSGGPLDYTF.

V is TRBV7-9 and J is TRBJ1-6; 10 bases are a match to TRBD1. Germline V gives CDR1 SEHNR, CDR2 FQNEAQ (reference sequence). CDR3 length: 15 amino acids. The J segment lost 7 bases and the V segment lost 3 bases, leaving 3 bases of the junction unmatched. DNA of the CDR3: TGTGCCAGCAGCTTGGGGGGACAGGGGAATTCACCCCTCCACTTT. Amino acid sequence: CASSLGGQGNSPLHF. Full variable domain (rest looked up from reference TRBV7-9 and TRBJ1-6): DTGVSQNPRHKITKRGQNVTFRCDPISEHNRLYWYRQTLGQGPEFLTYFQNEAQLEKSRLLSDRFSAERPKGSFSTLEIQRTEQGDSAMYLCASSLGGQGNSPLHFGNGTRLTVT.

The V and J genes are TRBV14 and TRBJ2-2, with D hard to call. This CDR3 is built from 11 residues. V gave up 3 bases and J gave up 6 bases, with 2 bases separating them. CDR1 is SGHDN, CDR2 FVKESK, per germline. The CDR3 bases are TGTGCCAGCAGCCAGGCCGGGGAGCTGTTTTTT. Its translation: CASSQAGELFF.

The CDR3 DNA reads as TGTGCCAGCAGCTTGTCCCTATATAGTGGGCCTTGGGCTTACTTC. This gives the protein CASSLSLYSGPWAYF. This chain uses TRBV5-6 with TRBJ2-7; D is unresolved. Germline V gene lookup returns CDR1 SGHDT and CDR2 YYEEEE. Trimming removed 1 base at V and 13 bases at J, with 24 bases between. This CDR3 comprises 15 residues.

CDR3 nucleotides: TGTGCCAGCAGCCGGACAGGGTATGGCTACACCTTC. It yields the protein CASSRTGYGYTF. The genes are TRBV7-9 and TRBJ1-2; TRBD1 agrees at 8 bases. Germline CDR1 reads SEHNR; CDR2 reads FQNEAQ (reference sequence). Losses at the gene ends were 5 bases for V and 5 bases for J; bases not matched to a gene: 1. The CDR3 extends over 12 amino acids.

This chain links TRBV5-1 with TRBJ2-2; tentatively, D is TRBD2 (5 bases). The germline V gene encodes CDR1 SGHRS and CDR2 YFSETQ. V gave up 2 bases and J gave up 0 bases, with 5 bases separating them. The CDR3 extends over 14 amino acids. CDR3 sequence: CASSLLANTGELFF. The CDR3 DNA sequence: TGCGCCAGCAGCTTACTAGCGAACACCGGGGAGCTGTTTTTT. The full variable domain, rest sourced from reference TRBV5-1 and TRBJ2-2, is KAGVTQTPRYLIKTRGQQVTLSCSPISGHRSVSWYQQTPGQGLQFLFEYFSETQRNKGNFPGRFSGRQFSNSRSEMNVSTLELGDSALYLCASSLLANTGELFFGEGSRLTVL.